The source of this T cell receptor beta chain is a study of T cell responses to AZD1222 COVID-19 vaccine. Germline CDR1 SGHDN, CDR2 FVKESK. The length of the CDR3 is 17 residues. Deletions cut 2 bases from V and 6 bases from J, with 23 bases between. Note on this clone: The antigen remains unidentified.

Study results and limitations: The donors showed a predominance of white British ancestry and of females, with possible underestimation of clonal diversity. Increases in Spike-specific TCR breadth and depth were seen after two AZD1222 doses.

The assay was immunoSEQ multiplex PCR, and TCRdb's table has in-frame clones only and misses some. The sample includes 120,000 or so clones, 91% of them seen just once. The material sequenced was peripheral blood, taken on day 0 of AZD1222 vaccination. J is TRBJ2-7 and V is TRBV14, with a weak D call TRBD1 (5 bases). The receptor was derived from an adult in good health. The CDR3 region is CASSQFHGAVNGGEQYF. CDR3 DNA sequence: TGTGCCAGCAGCCAATTTCATGGGGCGGTAAACGGTGGCGAGCAGTACTTC.